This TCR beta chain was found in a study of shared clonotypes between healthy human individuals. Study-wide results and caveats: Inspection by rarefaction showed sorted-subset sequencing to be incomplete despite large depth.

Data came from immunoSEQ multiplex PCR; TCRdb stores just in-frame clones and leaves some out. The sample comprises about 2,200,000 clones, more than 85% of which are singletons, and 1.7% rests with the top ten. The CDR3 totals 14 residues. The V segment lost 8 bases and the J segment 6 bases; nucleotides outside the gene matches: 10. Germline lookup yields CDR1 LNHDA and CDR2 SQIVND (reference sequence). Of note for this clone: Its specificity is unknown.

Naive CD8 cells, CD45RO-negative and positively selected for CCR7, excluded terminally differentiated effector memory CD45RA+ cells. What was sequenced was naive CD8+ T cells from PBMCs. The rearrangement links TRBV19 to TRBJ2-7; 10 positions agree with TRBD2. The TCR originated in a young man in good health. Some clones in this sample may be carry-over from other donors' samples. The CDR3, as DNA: TGTGCCAGTGGAAAGCGGGAGGGCCCGGTCGAGCAGTACTTC. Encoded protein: CASGKREGPVEQYF. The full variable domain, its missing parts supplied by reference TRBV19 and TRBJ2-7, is DGGITQSPKYLFRKEGQNVTLSCEQNLNHDAMYWYRQDPGQGLRLIYYSQIVNDFQKGDIAEGYSVSREKKESFPLTVTSAQKNPTAFYLCASGKREGPVEQYFGPGTRLTVT.